This T cell receptor beta chain was recorded in a study of T cell repertoires in cytomegalovirus infection (dated by TCRdb to about 2019). Turning to the overall study: Donor HLA type was relevant to the analysis, as public TCR beta signatures indicated carriage of CMV infection together with the matching HLA type. What the work shows at the level of the full study, not this receptor alone: The ex vivo response was dominated by HLA-C-restricted CMV-specific TCR beta clonotypes, and the single most frequent clonotype in two of eight donors was supplied by these HLA-C-restricted clonotypes. In both this cohort and an independent roughly 400-donor cohort, the cumulative frequency of public TCR beta family members distinguished carriers of CMV infection plus the relevant HLA type.

The CDR1 and CDR2 encoded by the germline V gene are MGHRA and YSYEKL. The junction shows trimming of 0 bases on V and 9 bases on J, plus 15 bases between the germline ends. The CDR3 numbers 16 residues from cysteine through phenylalanine. Left in the record is the CDR3 DNA by itself, 48 bases read in frame from the first base. TCRdb records Illumina HiSeq 1500 as the sequencer. TCRdb redid the processing of the public reads, applying fastp at Q25 and MiXCR, and retained in-frame beta chains. Each entry is one CDR3 protein sequence, shown with its most common DNA and genes. Counted in this sample were some 300,000 distinct CDR3 sequences; roughly 15% of them appeared once. 8.5% to 9% of the sample rests with the top ten. This clonotype was seen only a few times. Its antigen is still unknown. Base-call qualities are not available, and no considerably larger clone is one nucleotide away.

The chain links TRBV4-1 with TRBJ1-6, with the D gene not clear enough to name. This sequence was found in a human donor in good health (CMV status not recorded). Some clones in this sample may be carry-over from other donors' samples. The sequencing input was PBMCs. The CDR3 region: CASSQDFRAALSPLHF. The DNA sequence follows: TGCGCCAGCAGCCAAGATTTTCGGGCAGCCCTTTCACCCCTCCACTTT.